A selection of T cell receptor beta chains follows, all from one sample in a study of blood T cells in healthy people across ages. In TCRdb, the 5' RACE reads were re-called with MiXCR into one record per CDR3 protein. The table lists about 1,400,000 distinct CDR3 sequences, roughly 64% of them singletons. Sequences were obtained from blood. The receptors come from a man younger than 35 in good health. CDR3s include the opening cysteine and the closing phenylalanine or tryptophan. Fields, in order: D gene, clone size, V gene, J gene, CDR3 DNA, CDR3 protein. The D gene is left open where the match is weak. Some rows mark clone size as missing; the rest say once, few, many or name a class of expanded clone.

TRBD2	.	TRBV7-9	TRBJ2-1	TGTGCCAGCACCGGGGGGATCACCTACAATGAGCAGTTCTTC	CASTGGITYNEQFF
TRBD2	.	TRBV11-1	TRBJ2-7	TGTGCCAGCAGCTCCCCTCCACCGGGACAACCCGGCGGGCTAGCGGGGCCCCGCATCTACGAGCAGTACTTC	CASSSPPPGQPGGLAGPRIYEQYF
.	.	TRBV7-2	TRBJ2-3	TGTGCCAGCAGCCTCAAAGCGAACACAGATACGCAGTATTTT	CASSLKANTDTQYF
.	.	TRBV27	TRBJ1-1	TGTGCCAGCAGTTTAGGCGTTGGGAACACTGAAGCTTTCTTT	CASSLGVGNTEAFF
.	.	TRBV4-3	TRBJ2-1	TGCGCCAGCAGCCAAGATAGGGGGGGTGAGCAGTTCTTC	CASSQDRGGEQFF
.	.	TRBV4-1	TRBJ1-5	TGCGCCAGCAGCAGCCGACAGCTCAATCAGCCCCAGCATTTT	CASSSRQLNQPQHF
TRBD2	.	TRBV27	TRBJ2-1	TGTGCCAGCAGTTCCACTAGCGGGAGGGCCTACAATGAGCAGTTCTTC	CASSSTSGRAYNEQFF
.	.	TRBV29-1	TRBJ2-1	TGCAGCGTTGAAGATGGAGCTGGGATCTACAATGAGCAGTTCTTC	CSVEDGAGIYNEQFF
.	.	TRBV6-1	TRBJ1-4	TGTGCCAGCGGCTACGAGGGGGGAAATGAAAAACTGTTTTTT	CASGYEGGNEKLFF
.	few	TRBV15	TRBJ2-1	TGTGCCACCAGCAGTTTACTAGGTTATGAGCAGTTCTTC	CATSSLLGYEQFF
TRBD1	.	TRBV12-3/TRBV12-4	TRBJ1-1	TGTGCCAGCAGTTACCGGGACAGGGGTTTCGCTGAAGCTTTCTTT	CASSYRDRGFAEAFF
.	.	TRBV14	TRBJ1-1	TGTGCCAGCAGCCAAGAGTTGGTCCCTGAAGCTTTCTTT	CASSQELVPEAFF
TRBD2	.	TRBV4-2	TRBJ2-7	TGTGCCAGCAGCCAAGATCTAGCGGGGGGGTACGAGCAGTACTTC	CASSQDLAGGYEQYF
.	.	TRBV2	TRBJ2-1	TGTGCCAGCGCCGGGACACCCAACCAGAATGAGCAGTTCTTC	CASAGTPNQNEQFF
.	few	TRBV6-2/TRBV6-3	TRBJ2-1	TGTGCCAGCAGTTACTCTAGGGGTGAGCAGTTCTTC	CASSYSRGEQFF
.	.	TRBV29-1	TRBJ1-5	TGCAGCGCTGTACAGGGCGGAGAGCCCCAGCATTTT	CSAVQGGEPQHF
.	.	TRBV20-1	TRBJ2-5	TGCAGTGCGCGGGACCCCTTGACCCAGTACTTC	CSARDPLTQYF
.	.	TRBV7-2	TRBJ2-2	TGTGCCAGCAGCTTACCAGGCACCGGGGAGCTGTTTTTT	CASSLPGTGELFF
.	.	TRBV5-1	TRBJ1-4	TGTGCCAGCAGCTTTCTTGCAACTAATGAAAAACTGTTTTTT	CASSFLATNEKLFF
.	.	TRBV4-1	TRBJ2-1	TGCGCCAGCAGCCAATCGGATGAGCAGTTCTTC	CASSQSDEQFF
.	.	TRBV20-1	TRBJ2-2	TGCAGTGCTAGAGATCTGACAATGAACACCGGGGAGCTGTTTTTT	CSARDLTMNTGELFF
.	few	TRBV7-2	TRBJ2-1	TGTGCCAGCAGCTTTCTTGCGGAGCAGTTCTTC	CASSFLAEQFF
TRBD1	.	TRBV7-8	TRBJ2-1	TGTGCCAGCTCCGGGACAGACATCTACAATGAGCAGTTCTTC	CASSGTDIYNEQFF
.	.	TRBV12-3/TRBV12-4	TRBJ2-7	TGTGCCAGCAGCCCCAGGGCAGGGAACTACGAGCAGTACTTC	CASSPRAGNYEQYF
.	.	TRBV12-3/TRBV12-4	TRBJ2-1	TGTGCCAGCAGTCGTACAGGTCCGAGGAATGAGCAGTTCTTC	CASSRTGPRNEQFF
TRBD1	.	TRBV2	TRBJ1-2	TGTGCCAGCACTGTAGCGGGACAGATCTTTGGTGGCTACACCTTC	CASTVAGQIFGGYTF
.	few	TRBV4-3	TRBJ2-1	TGCGCCAGCAGCCAAGAACGGTCACTAGACAATGAGCAGTTCTTC	CASSQERSLDNEQFF
.	.	TRBV29-1	TRBJ2-3	TGCAGCGTTGAATATCAACGGCGGGACGTATCTAGCACAGATACGCAGTATTTT	CSVEYQRRDVSSTDTQYF
.	.	TRBV16	TRBJ1-1	TGTGCCAGCAGCCGCGTTGGGGCTGAAGCTTTCTTT	CASSRVGAEAFF
TRBD1	once	TRBV7-9	TRBJ2-2	TGTGCCAGCAGCTTTCAACAGGGGGCGCCTTTTGACGGGGAGCTGTTTTTT	CASSFQQGAPFDGELFF
TRBD1	few	TRBV3-1	TRBJ2-1	TGTGCCAGCAGCCAAGAGGGACAGGGGCCCAATGAGCAGTTCTTC	CASSQEGQGPNEQFF
TRBD2	.	TRBV3-1	TRBJ2-7	TGTGCCAGCAGCCCCGTAGGACTAGCGTCATCCTACGAGCAGTACTTC	CASSPVGLASSYEQYF
.	.	TRBV12-3/TRBV12-4	TRBJ2-2	TGTGCCAGCAGGTCACAGGTCGGGGAGCTGTTTTTT	CASRSQVGELFF